This T cell receptor beta chain comes out of a study (dated by TCRdb to between 2022 and 2023). About this clone: It has no known antigen specificity. One base away there is no much larger clone; base qualities are not given.

Survey-level sequencing on the immunoSEQ platform was used to profile the TCR beta chain repertoires. On the study's bioinformatics: Repertoire diversity was measured with the inverse Simpson index, and CDR3 amino acid length spectratypes and V-J pairing frequencies were compared. TCR beta CDR3 sequences were matched against VDJdb to annotate clonotypes specific to SARS-CoV-2, CMV, influenza A and EBV. What TCRdb holds here is the immuneACCESS table cut down to in-frame rearrangements. Part of the clones is not present; checked against another copy, under half of the missing clones reflect an unresolved V gene, and the others are unexplained. V and J calls and clone size are as listed in that table; D and trimming were resolved from the DNA. The sample profile shows approximately 70,000 clones; 93% of them were found once. Around 4.5% of the sample goes to the ten largest clones. For TCR beta sequencing, genomic DNA was taken from unsorted PBMCs, and those PBMCs had been isolated from peripheral blood.

The CDR3 spans 15 residues, from the cysteine through the phenylalanine. Only the CDR3 portion is preserved as DNA: 45 bases, with reading frame beginning at the first base. Sequences MNHEY (CDR1) and SVGAGI (CDR2) are obtained from the germline V gene. Germline trimming: 6 bases from V, 0 bases from J; junction bases outside gene matches: 3. Paper-wide results and their limitations: According to the authors, more investigation is needed, including longitudinal sampling and evaluation of a control group.

Recombination joined TRBV6-5 with TRBJ2-2, and TRBD1 aligns with 8 junction nucleotides. The specimen sequenced was PBMCs. The sequence was collected from a middle-aged man with rheumatoid arthritis. The CDR3 region has the sequence CASSGTGPNTGELFF. The DNA sequence is given as TGTGCCAGCAGCGGGACAGGACCGAACACCGGGGAGCTGTTTTTT.